This T cell receptor beta chain was identified in a study of blood T cells in healthy people across ages. It was with a sample-barcoded 5' primer and a J-beta primer mix that a second PCR of roughly 7 to 11 cycles was run. The template-switch adaptor, which had 12 random nucleotides, put a tag on each cDNA molecule. TCRdb re-derived calls from the 5' RACE reads in MiXCR, one entry per CDR3 protein. Here the sample spans about 1.1 million distinct CDR3 sequences, more than 30% being singletons. Regarding the study as a whole: Donor CMV infection status was unknown, possibly confounding age-related changes in expanded clonotypes. Both higher diversity and more naive CD4+ cells marked long-lived donors when set against aged donors.

The sample holds one count of this clonotype. Its specificity is not known. This CDR3 contains 15 residues. Trimming cost V 6 bases and J 4 bases; bases outside gene matches: 9. Germline V CDR1 and CDR2: DFQATT, SNEGSKA (reference sequence). The chain recombines TRBV20-1 with TRBJ2-3, with 11 bases that match TRBD2. Sequencing input: blood. This TCR came from a young man in good health. CDR3 sequence reads: CSAESSGGYPDTQYF. The CDR3 DNA is TGCAGTGCAGAATCTAGCGGGGGGTACCCAGATACGCAGTATTTT.